The 21 T cell receptor beta chains listed next were all sequenced from one sample in a study of OX40 agonist ivuxolimab in advanced cancers. Sequencing was performed with immunoSEQ multiplex PCR; in TCRdb, only in-frame clones are kept and a portion is missing. The sample has roughly 35,000 clones, about four fifths seen once. The specimen was CD4+ or CD8+ T cells sorted from blood, collected in a trial of the OX40 agonist ivuxolimab. These receptors were obtained from an adult with an advanced solid tumor such as melanoma, head and neck, liver or kidney cancer.

The chain carries TRBV6-1 and TRBJ2-5; 8 bases align to TRBD1. The germline gives CDR1 MNHNS, CDR2 SASEGT. Germline trimming cut 6 bases from V and 4 bases from J; bases unmatched to any gene: 7. This CDR3 has 14 residues. CDR3 in amino acids: CASSPGQGVETQYF. The CDR3, as DNA: TGTGCCAGCAGCCCCGGACAGGGCGTAGAGACCCAGTACTTC.

This clone was recorded once. The chain employs TRBV6-6 and TRBJ2-3; 9 nucleotides agree with TRBD2. The CDR3 is 14 amino acids. The V gene's germline CDR1 is MNHNY and CDR2 SVGAGI (reference sequence). The junction had 4 bases not matched to a gene; V was cut back by 5 bases and J by 4 bases. The CDR3 DNA sequence: TGTGCCAGCAGTCGCGGGGGGGAGGCAGATACGCAGTATTTT. This encodes CASSRGGEADTQYF.

V is TRBV12-5 and J is TRBJ2-1; D gene ambiguous. The length of the CDR3 is 12 residues. The V and J ends lost 7 bases and 9 bases respectively, with 13 bases between them. Per germline, CDR1 LGHNT and CDR2 FRNRAP. CDR3 residues: CASAHNKGEQFF. Here the CDR3 DNA reads TGTGCTAGTGCCCACAACAAGGGTGAGCAGTTCTTC.

This chain links TRBV5-6 with TRBJ2-7; the match to TRBD1 covers 12 bases. The V gene end was trimmed by 4 bases and the J gene end by 5 bases; junction bases not matched to a gene: 1. Germline CDR1 is SGHDT and CDR2 is YYEEEE. This CDR3 region has 13 residues. The CDR3 here is CASSRDRGHEQYF. CDR3 DNA: TGTGCCAGCAGCAGGGACAGGGGGCACGAGCAGTACTTC.

This chain connects TRBV11-2 to TRBJ2-7; tentative D call: TRBD2 (6 bases). Germline V gene sequence: CDR1 SGHAT, CDR2 FQNNGV. The CDR3 is made up of 15 amino acids. Trimming stripped 5 bases from V and 3 bases from J, with 17 bases between. CDR3 in amino acids: CASSLTGTFNYEQYF. The CDR3 DNA reads as TGTGCCAGCAGCCTCACCGGGACTTTCAACTACGAGCAGTACTTC.

The rearrangement uses TRBV7-9 and TRBJ2-1; 11 nucleotides match TRBD2. In germline, CDR1 is SEHNR, CDR2 FQNEAQ (reference sequence). The CDR3 length is 15 residues. J gave up 5 bases and V 4 bases, and 4 bases lay outside the gene matches. CDR3: CASSSRLAGHNEQFF. As DNA, the CDR3 is TGTGCCAGCAGCTCCCGACTAGCGGGGCACAATGAGCAGTTCTTC.

The sample holds a few counts of this clone. The chain joins TRBV7-2 to TRBJ2-4, with 7 nucleotides matching TRBD1. CDR3 length equals 12 residues. Germline V gene lookup returns CDR1 SGHTA and CDR2 FQGNSA. V dropped 1 base and J dropped 12; count of bases not matched to a gene: 3. The CDR3 reads CASSLGQGHQYF. Here the CDR3 DNA reads TGTGCCAGCAGCTTAGGACAGGGACATCAGTACTTC.

The V and J genes are TRBV4-1 and TRBJ1-2; no reliable D call. Between the trimmed V and J ends, which lost 3 bases and 4 bases, there was a span of 3 bases. CDR3 length: 11 residues. Looked up from germline, CDR1 is MGHRA and CDR2 is YSYEKL. In nucleotides, the CDR3 is TGCGCCAGCAGCCAGGGCTATGGCTACACCTTC. This translates into CASSQGYGYTF.

J is TRBJ2-3 and V is TRBV19; D not certain. Germline CDR1 reads LNHDA; CDR2 reads SQIVND (reference sequence). The CDR3 loop spans 15 amino acids. Trimming removed 4 bases at V and 1 base at J, with 12 bases between. The CDR3 DNA is TGTGCCAGTAGTAAAGCCTCCCTGGGCACAGATACGCAGTATTTT. Its protein product is CASSKASLGTDTQYF.

The genes are TRBV5-1 and TRBJ2-5; D unclear. TRBJ2-7 matches the DNA end more closely, so the J call is doubtful. The CDR3 is 12 residues long. Germline loops: CDR1 SGHRS, CDR2 YFSETQ. For the CDR3, the DNA is TGCGCCAGCAGCTTGGGTTCCGTCGAGCAGTACTTC. This sequence encodes CASSLGSVEQYF.

The genes are TRBV19 and TRBJ1-1; no clear D. CDR3 length: 12 amino acids. The germline CDR1 and CDR2 sequences are LNHDA and SQIVND (reference sequence). V was shortened by 3 bases and J by 3 bases, with 5 bases between the two germline ends. The CDR3 loop is CASSMLHTEAFF. In DNA, the CDR3 is TGTGCCAGTAGTATGCTGCACACTGAAGCTTTCTTT.

The rearrangement joins TRBV19 to TRBJ2-3, with TRBD2 matching over 9 bases. J gave up 8 bases and V 6 bases, and 15 bases lay outside the gene matches. The CDR3 runs 16 residues. Germline loops: CDR1 LNHDA, CDR2 SQIVND (reference sequence). This CDR3 is CASRSLGTSKESTQYF. The CDR3 coding sequence is TGTGCCAGTAGAAGCTTAGGGACTAGCAAAGAGAGTACGCAGTATTTT.

This chain links TRBV7-9 with TRBJ2-5, with D uncertain. The germline gives CDR1 SEHNR, CDR2 FQNEAQ (reference sequence). Trimming stripped 2 bases from V and 7 bases from J, with 17 bases between. The CDR3 contains 15 residues. The CDR3 region has the DNA TGTGCCAGCAGCTTAAGGGCAGAGCAAGAGTGGACCCAGTACTTC. Its translation: CASSLRAEQEWTQYF.

This chain uses TRBV18 with TRBJ2-2; 8 bases align to TRBD1. The CDR3 runs to 17 residues. The ends lost 2 bases at V and 4 bases at J; junction bases unmatched: 9. Germline loops: CDR1 KGHSH, CDR2 LQKENI. As DNA, the CDR3 is TGTGCCAGCTCACCAGTCAGGGGGCAAAGGACCACCGGGGAGCTGTTTTTT. Encoded protein: CASSPVRGQRTTGELFF.

This chain links TRBV2 with TRBJ2-7; D call uncertain. V lost 10 bases and J 1 base, leaving 17 bases between the germline ends. Germline values: CDR1 SNHLY, CDR2 FYNNEI. The CDR3 is made up of 14 amino acids. CDR3: CATKPGLMSYEQYF. DNA of the CDR3: TGTGCCACCAAACCGGGCCTGATGTCCTACGAGCAGTACTTC.

This rearrangement joins TRBV27 to TRBJ2-7; a possible D gene is TRBD1 (5 bases). This CDR3 has 15 residues. The germline gives CDR1 MNHEY, CDR2 SMNVEV (reference sequence). The ends were cut back, 5 bases at V and 3 bases at J, with 17 bases in the middle. This CDR3 is CASSPGFSKHYEQYF. In nucleotides, the CDR3 is TGTGCCAGCAGTCCAGGGTTCTCTAAGCACTACGAGCAGTACTTC.

The count of this clone is one. The chain is built from TRBV30 and TRBJ2-7, with 7 positions matching TRBD1. This CDR3 comprises 14 residues. Looked up from germline, CDR1 is GTSNPN and CDR2 is SVGIG (reference sequence). Trimming cost V 0 bases and J 3 bases; bases outside gene matches: 5. In DNA, the CDR3 is TGTGCCTGGAGTGTTTGGACAGGAAGCTACGAGCAGTACTTC. Its protein product is CAWSVWTGSYEQYF.

The sample holds one count of this clone. The chain joins TRBV21-1 to TRBJ2-3; TRBD2, the D gene given by the table, was not confirmed from the DNA. TRBV21-1 is a documented pseudogene. The CDR3 has 14 residues. CDR3 nucleotides: TGTGCCAGCAGCCCAAGCGTTAGGACAGATACGCAGTATTTT. This gives the protein CASSPSVRTDTQYF.

The rearrangement links TRBV4-1 to TRBJ2-3; 8 bases are a match to TRBD2. The CDR3 has 15 residues. Trimming cost V 5 bases and J 1 base; bases outside gene matches: 5. Germline CDR1 MGHRA, CDR2 YSYEKL. CDR3 loop: CASSDRAGGTDTQYF. The CDR3 region has the DNA TGCGCCAGCAGCGATCGAGCGGGGGGCACAGATACGCAGTATTTT.

This sequence joins TRBV5-1 and TRBJ2-1, with D possibly matching TRBD2 (6 bases). Germline V gives CDR1 SGHRS, CDR2 YFSETQ. This CDR3 region has 16 residues. Trimming took off 0 bases at V and 10 bases at J, with 20 bases between the two ends. The CDR3 here is CASSLATTSKTGEQFF. The CDR3 DNA reads TGCGCCAGCAGCTTGGCAACGACTAGTAAGACTGGGGAGCAGTTCTTC.

The gene calls are TRBV9 and TRBJ2-2; D remains ambiguous. The ends were cut back, 0 bases at V and 0 bases at J, with 9 bases in the middle. Looked up from germline, CDR1 is SGDLS and CDR2 is YYNGEE. This CDR3 is 16 amino acids long. CDR3 nucleotides: TGTGCCAGCAGCGTAGGGTACGAGCCGAACACCGGGGAGCTGTTTTTT. Its protein product is CASSVGYEPNTGELFF.